This T cell receptor beta chain was recovered during a study of human T cells and chemical hapten exposure. Across the study: Diagnoses of alopecia areata, totalis or universalis occurred in mostly female patients.

Each CDR3 protein is one row after TCRdb ran MiXCR on the RACE reads. The sample yields fewer than 85,000 distinct CDR3 sequences, roughly a tenth seen once. Germline-derived CDR1 and CDR2 are SGHVS and FNYEAQ. This CDR3 comprises 15 residues. The time point was: patch test 2, 6 weeks after DPC sensitization. Treatment specified: therapeutic diphenylcyclopropenone sensitization with weekly scalp DPC. Blood collection took place prior to placing each patch test. On this clonotype: One base away lies a much larger clone, so this may be a sequencing read error.

Here the sequenced sample was whole blood, taken in connection with sensitization to the hapten diphenylcyclopropenone (DPC). This chain joins TRBV7-6 and TRBJ1-1; D perhaps matches TRBD1 (5 bases). The sequence came from a woman aged 25 to 39 with alopecia areata. Some clones in this sample may be carry-over from other donors' samples. The CDR3 loop reads CVSSLGAQGGTEAFF. The DNA of the CDR3 is TGTGTCAGCAGCTTAGGAGCGCAGGGTGGCACTGAAGCTTTCTTT.